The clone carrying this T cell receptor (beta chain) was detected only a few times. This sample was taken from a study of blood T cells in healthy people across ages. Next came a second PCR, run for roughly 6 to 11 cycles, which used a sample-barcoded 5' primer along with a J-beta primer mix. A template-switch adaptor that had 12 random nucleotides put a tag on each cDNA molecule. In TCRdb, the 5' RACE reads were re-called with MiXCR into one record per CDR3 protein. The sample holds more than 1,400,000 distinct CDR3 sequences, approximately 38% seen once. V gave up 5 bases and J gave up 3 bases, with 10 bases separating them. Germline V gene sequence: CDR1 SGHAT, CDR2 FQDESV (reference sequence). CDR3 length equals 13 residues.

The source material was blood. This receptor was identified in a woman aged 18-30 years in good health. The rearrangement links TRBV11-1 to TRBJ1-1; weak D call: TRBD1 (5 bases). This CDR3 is CASSRTLDTEAFF. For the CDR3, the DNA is TGTGCCAGCAGCCGGACATTGGACACTGAAGCTTTCTTT.